This T cell receptor (beta chain) was found in a study of blood T cells in healthy people across ages. Study observations and caveats: As age increased, TCR beta diversity per million T cells fell in a roughly linear fashion.

Through a sample-barcoded 5' primer and a J-beta primer mix, a second PCR was run for roughly 6 to 11 cycles. A tag from a template-switch adaptor with 12 random nucleotides marked each cDNA molecule. The yield of each sample was at least 2.5 million CDR3-containing paired-end reads. TCRdb reprocessed the 5' RACE reads via MiXCR and lists one record per CDR3 protein. The table records about a million distinct CDR3 sequences, roughly half of them present only once. The CDR3 extends over 13 amino acids. CDR1 and CDR2 from the germline V gene are SQVTM and ANQGSEA. Trimming took off 8 bases at V and 3 bases at J, with 13 bases between the two ends. As concerns this clonotype: Its target is unknown.

Source material: blood. The chain combines TRBV29-1 with TRBJ2-2; D possibly corresponds to TRBD2 (6 bases). The sequence was obtained from a woman aged 60-70 years in good health. CDR3 in amino acids: CSFIGGHTGELFF. The CDR3 region has the DNA TGCAGCTTTATCGGGGGTCACACCGGGGAGCTGTTTTTT.